The 27 T cell receptor beta chains listed next were all sequenced from one sample in a study of OX40 agonist ivuxolimab in advanced cancers. Produced via immunoSEQ multiplex PCR; TCRdb's table is partial and in-frame only. The table has tens of thousands of clones, about nine tenths seen once. The material sequenced was CD4+ or CD8+ T cells sorted from blood, taken in a trial of the OX40 agonist ivuxolimab. The receptors were gathered from an adult with an advanced solid tumor such as melanoma, head and neck, liver or kidney cancer.

The V and J genes are TRBV18 and TRBJ1-4, with a weak D call TRBD1 (5 bases). Germline-derived CDR1 and CDR2 are KGHSH and LQKENI. The CDR3 consists of 13 residues. The ends were cut back, 2 bases at V and 4 bases at J, with 5 bases in the middle. CDR3 sequence: CASSPGGNEKLFF. In nucleotides, the CDR3 is TGTGCCAGCTCACCAGGGGGTAATGAAAAACTGTTTTTT.

The chain combines TRBV6-5 with TRBJ1-1; D unresolved. The germline CDR1 and CDR2 sequences are MNHEY and SVGAGI. This CDR3 is 14 amino acids long. The germline V and J ends were trimmed by 5 bases and 1 base, with 11 bases remaining between them. DNA of the CDR3: TGTGCCAGCAGTCAATCCTTTCCGAACACTGAAGCTTTCTTT. Amino acids: CASSQSFPNTEAFF.

J is TRBJ1-2 and V is TRBV19; 9 bases agree with TRBD1. V gave up 5 bases and J gave up 8 bases; unmatched junction bases: 12. From germline, CDR1 is LNHDA and CDR2 SQIVND (reference sequence). The CDR3 runs to 15 residues. CDR3 residues: CASSPGTGSKGGYTF. CDR3 nucleotides: TGTGCCAGTAGTCCCGGGACAGGGTCGAAGGGAGGCTACACCTTC.

This clone came up a few times. V is TRBV7-6 and J is TRBJ2-7; 9 bases map to TRBD1. The CDR3 has 13 residues. Germline CDR1 reads SGHVS; CDR2 reads FNYEAQ. Germline trimming cut 5 bases from V and 6 bases from J; bases unmatched to any gene: 5. The CDR3 here is CASSQTGGGEQYF. CDR3 bases: TGTGCCAGCAGCCAGACAGGGGGAGGCGAGCAGTACTTC.

This clone was recorded once. The gene calls are TRBV19 and TRBJ1-5, with D perhaps TRBD1 (6 bases). Germline loops: CDR1 LNHDA, CDR2 SQIVND (reference sequence). The CDR3 length is 16 residues. Trimming took 2 bases from V and 1 from J, leaving 12 bases between them. The CDR3 nucleotides read TGTGCCAGTAGTATATCGGGGGCGAGGAGCAATCAGCCCCAGCATTTT. This encodes CASSISGARSNQPQHF. The variable domain in full, with the rest retrieved from reference TRBV19 and TRBJ1-5, is DGGITQSPKYLFRKEGQNVTLSCEQNLNHDAMYWYRQDPGQGLRLIYYSQIVNDFQKGDIAEGYSVSREKKESFPLTVTSAQKNPTAFYLCASSISGARSNQPQHFGDGTRLSIL.

The chain recombines TRBV18 with TRBJ1-2, with a possible D match to TRBD1 (5 bases). CDR3 length: 16 amino acids. Germline V lookup: CDR1 KGHSH, CDR2 LQKENI. V gave up 2 bases and J gave up 6 bases, with 19 bases separating them. The CDR3 region is CASSPGLQGEANGYTF. DNA for the CDR3: TGTGCCAGCTCACCAGGTCTCCAGGGAGAAGCGAATGGCTACACCTTC.

The rearrangement links TRBV5-1 to TRBJ1-1; no clear D gene. The CDR3 loop spans 13 amino acids. V gave up 6 bases and J gave up 4 bases, with 13 bases separating them. In germline, CDR1 is SGHRS, CDR2 YFSETQ. The CDR3 DNA reads TGCGCCAGCACCCCGAGAGGGATCACTGAAGCTTTCTTT. Amino acids: CASTPRGITEAFF.

The rearrangement links TRBV2 to TRBJ2-1; 8 nucleotides line up with TRBD1. The CDR3 loop spans 15 amino acids. Germline V lookup: CDR1 SNHLY, CDR2 FYNNEI. V lost 5 bases and J lost 0; bases outside the gene matches: 3. The DNA for the CDR3 is TGTGCCAGCAGTCAAGACAGGGGCTCCTACAATGAGCAGTTCTTC. Translating it yields CASSQDRGSYNEQFF.

This chain connects TRBV5-4 to TRBJ2-1; perhaps D is TRBD1 or TRBD2 (7 bases each). The CDR3 has 17 amino acids. V gave up 0 bases and J gave up 2 bases, with 15 bases separating them. Looked up from germline, CDR1 is SGHNT and CDR2 is YYREEE (reference sequence). The CDR3 loop reads CASSLAGGAGAYNEQFF. The CDR3 bases are TGTGCCAGCAGCTTGGCAGGGGGGGCAGGGGCCTACAATGAGCAGTTCTTC. The full variable domain, rest sourced from reference TRBV5-4 and TRBJ2-1, is ETGVTQSPTHLIKTRGQQVTLRCSSQSGHNTVSWYQQALGQGPQFIFQYYREEENGRGNFPPRFSGLQFPNYSSELNVNALELDDSALYLCASSLAGGAGAYNEQFFGPGTRLTVL.

The gene calls are TRBV18 and TRBJ1-1; perhaps TRBD1 as D (5 bases). Trimming removed 1 base at V and 1 base at J, with 7 bases between. This CDR3 contains 14 residues. The V gene's germline CDR1 is KGHSH and CDR2 LQKENI. The CDR3 sequence is CASSPRGGNTEAFF. The DNA for the CDR3 is TGTGCCAGCTCACCACGGGGCGGGAACACTGAAGCTTTCTTT. Looking up the rest from reference TRBV18 and TRBJ1-1 gives the full variable domain: NAGVMQNPRHLVRRRGQEARLRCSPMKGHSHVYWYRQLPEEGLKFMVYLQKENIIDESGMPKERFSAEFPKEGPSILRIQQVVRGDSAAYFCASSPRGGNTEAFFGQGTRLTVV.

The chain couples TRBV9 to TRBJ2-2, with D maybe TRBD1 (6 bases). Germline CDR1 SGDLS, CDR2 YYNGEE. Trimming removed 4 bases from V and 4 bases from J, with 11 bases in between. The CDR3 has 14 amino acids. CDR3 region: CASSSDRLTGELFF. CDR3 nucleotide sequence: TGTGCCAGCAGCTCGGACAGACTCACCGGGGAGCTGTTTTTT.

V and J are TRBV5-1 and TRBJ2-1, with 8 bases identical to TRBD2. Germline V lookup: CDR1 SGHRS, CDR2 YFSETQ. Germline trimming cut 1 base from V and 6 bases from J; bases unmatched to any gene: 9. The CDR3 length is 16 residues. CDR3 nucleotide sequence: TGCGCCAGCAGCTTGAGCGGCGGGGGGATCCCCAATGAGCAGTTCTTC. Its translation is CASSLSGGGIPNEQFF.

The chain joins TRBV18 to TRBJ2-1; 14 nucleotides align to TRBD2. The CDR3 extends over 17 amino acids. Trimming removed 2 bases from V and 4 bases from J; junction bases left unmatched: 4. The germline CDR1 and CDR2 sequences are KGHSH and LQKENI. The CDR3 sequence is CASSPRLAGGLYNEQFF. The DNA of the CDR3 is TGTGCCAGCTCACCAAGACTAGCGGGGGGGCTTTACAATGAGCAGTTCTTC.

This rearrangement joins TRBV19 to TRBJ1-4; possible D gene TRBD1, 5 bases. Between the trimmed V and J ends, which lost 8 bases and 7 bases, there was a span of 11 bases. This CDR3 contains 12 residues. CDR1 and CDR2 (germline): LNHDA, SQIVND (reference sequence). CDR3 coding DNA: TGTGCCAGTTCCAGGGTGGGTGAAAAACTGTTTTTT. This encodes CASSRVGEKLFF.

CDR3 nucleotides: TGTGCCAGCTCACCAGGGTCGGATCAGCCCCAGCATTTT. This gives the protein CASSPGSDQPQHF. This rearrangement joins TRBV18 to TRBJ1-5; D ambiguous. Germline CDR1 is KGHSH and CDR2 is LQKENI. This CDR3 spans 13 amino acids. V was trimmed by 2 bases and J by 5 bases, leaving 7 bases between them.

DNA of the CDR3: TGTGCCAGCTCACCACAAGGAGGGACAGGGGCCTACGAGCAGTACTTC. This codes for CASSPQGGTGAYEQYF. The rearrangement links TRBV18 to TRBJ2-7; 10 bases are a match to TRBD1. With V trimmed by 1 base and J by 2 bases, 5 bases remained unmatched. The CDR3 is made up of 16 amino acids. Germline-derived CDR1 and CDR2 are KGHSH and LQKENI.

The chain uses TRBV19 and TRBJ1-1; no definite D call. Germline V gives CDR1 LNHDA, CDR2 SQIVND (reference sequence). CDR3 size: 15 residues. V shed 5 bases and J shed 1 base, with 14 bases lying between them. Here the CDR3 DNA reads TGTGCCAGTAGTCCTTCCGGGAGGGAGAACACTGAAGCTTTCTTT. This translates into CASSPSGRENTEAFF.

The chain is built from TRBV11-3 and TRBJ2-1; D is undetermined. Per the germline V gene, CDR1 is SGHNT and CDR2 is YENEEA. CDR3 length: 12 amino acids. Trimming cost V 4 bases and J 8 bases, with 9 bases left between them. The CDR3: CASSSGRDEQFF. The DNA for the CDR3 is TGTGCCAGCAGCTCCGGACGGGATGAGCAGTTCTTC. Drawing the rest from reference TRBV11-3 and TRBJ2-1, the complete variable domain is EAGVVQSPRYKIIEKKQPVAFWCNPISGHNTLYWYLQNLGQGPELLIRYENEEAVDDSQLPKDRFSAERLKGVDSTLKIQPAELGDSAVYLCASSSGRDEQFFGPGTRLTVL.

V is TRBV28 and J is TRBJ2-3; a possible D gene is TRBD2 (7 bases). The CDR3 length is 15 residues. Germline V CDR1 and CDR2: MDHEN, SYDVKM. The V and J ends lost 1 base and 4 bases respectively, with 12 bases between them. CDR3 loop: CASSLFGGLADTQYF. DNA of the CDR3: TGTGCCAGCAGTTTATTCGGGGGGCTGGCAGATACGCAGTATTTT.

J is TRBJ2-5 and V is TRBV19; D might be TRBD1 or TRBD2, each matching 5 bases. V lost 7 bases and J 11 bases, leaving 23 bases between the germline ends. The CDR3 is 14 residues long. Germline V CDR1 and CDR2: LNHDA, SQIVND (reference sequence). As DNA, the CDR3 is TGTGCCAGTACCCCCGGGACCGGCCGTGAGGAGCAGTACTTC. Amino acid sequence: CASTPGTGREEQYF.

The chain links TRBV6-1 to TRBJ2-5; D may be TRBD2 (7 bases). Trimming cost V 4 bases and J 5 bases, with 17 bases left between them. Germline CDR1 and CDR2: MNHNS and SASEGT. This CDR3 comprises 15 residues. CDR3 residues: CASSGYVGGGETQYF. The CDR3 bases are TGTGCCAGCAGTGGTTATGTAGGGGGAGGGGAGACCCAGTACTTC.

This chain links TRBV11-2 with TRBJ1-2; D gene ambiguous. Germline V gene data show CDR1 as SGHAT and CDR2 as FQNNGV. This CDR3 is built from 14 residues. Trimming shortened V by 2 bases and J by 1 base, and 8 bases separated the two germline ends. The CDR3 bases are TGTGCCAGCAGCTTACATTTGGTTAACTATGGCTACACCTTC. Protein product: CASSLHLVNYGYTF.

The DNA for the CDR3 is TGTGCCAGCAGTGAAAGGGTTGGTGGACTAGCGGGGGGGAACAATGAGCAGTTCTTC. It specifies CASSERVGGLAGGNNEQFF. This rearrangement joins TRBV2 to TRBJ2-1; 15 bases map to TRBD2. The CDR3 has 19 amino acids. Germline V gene data show CDR1 as SNHLY and CDR2 as FYNNEI. After removal of 2 bases from V and 5 bases from J, the junction contained 10 bases not matched to a gene.

V usage is TRBV30 and J usage is TRBJ1-6; 9 bases line up with TRBD1. V was pared by 5 bases and J by 9 bases, with 8 bases of the junction left unmatched. This CDR3 is 14 amino acids long. In germline, CDR1 is GTSNPN, CDR2 SVGIG (reference sequence). CDR3 region: CAWGTGTGFSPLHF. In DNA, the CDR3 is TGTGCCTGGGGTACCGGGACAGGGTTTTCACCCCTCCACTTT. Drawing the rest from reference TRBV30 and TRBJ1-6, the complete variable domain is SQTIHQWPATLVQPVGSPLSLECTVEGTSNPNLYWYRQAAGRGLQLLFYSVGIGQISSEVPQNLSASRPQDRQFILSSKKLLLSDSGFYLCAWGTGTGFSPLHFGNGTRLTVT.

J is TRBJ2-1 and V is TRBV7-9; TRBD1 might be the D (6 bases). V lost 6 bases and J 10 bases, leaving 16 bases between the germline ends. Germline CDR1 SEHNR, CDR2 FQNEAQ (reference sequence). The CDR3 extends over 13 amino acids. The CDR3 nucleotides read TGTGCCAGCAGATCAGGGGTGGGGGAGGAGCAGTTCTTC. It is translated as CASRSGVGEEQFF.

This clone is a singleton in its sample. The chain combines TRBV19 with TRBJ1-1, with 9 nucleotides matching TRBD1. This CDR3 is 16 amino acids long. Trimming took 4 bases from V and 4 from J; bases not matched to a gene: 10. The germline gives CDR1 LNHDA, CDR2 SQIVND (reference sequence). CDR3 DNA sequence: TGTGCCAGTAGTAAAGCTCCGGGACAGGGCCGCACTGAAGCTTTCTTT. Translating it yields CASSKAPGQGRTEAFF.

A few counts support this clone. V usage is TRBV19 and J usage is TRBJ2-4; maybe TRBD1 (6 bases). This CDR3 has 14 amino acids. V was shortened by 5 bases and J by 4 bases, with 12 bases between the two germline ends. The germline V gene encodes CDR1 LNHDA and CDR2 SQIVND (reference sequence). CDR3 sequence: CASSPGQTKNIQYF. DNA of the CDR3: TGTGCCAGTAGTCCGGGACAAACGAAAAACATTCAGTACTTC.